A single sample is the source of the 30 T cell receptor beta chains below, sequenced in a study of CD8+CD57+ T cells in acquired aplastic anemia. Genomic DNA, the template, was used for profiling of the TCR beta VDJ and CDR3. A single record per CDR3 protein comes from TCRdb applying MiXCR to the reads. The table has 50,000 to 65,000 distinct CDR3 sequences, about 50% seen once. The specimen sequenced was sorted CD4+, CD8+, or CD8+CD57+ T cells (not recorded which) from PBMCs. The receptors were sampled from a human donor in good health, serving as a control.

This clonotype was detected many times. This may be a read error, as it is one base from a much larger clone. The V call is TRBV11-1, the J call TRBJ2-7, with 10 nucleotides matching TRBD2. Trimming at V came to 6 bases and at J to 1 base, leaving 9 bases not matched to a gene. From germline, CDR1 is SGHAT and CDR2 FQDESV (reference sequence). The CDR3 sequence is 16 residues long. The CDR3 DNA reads TGTGCCAGCAGTCTAGCAACTAGCGGGGATTCCTACGAGCAGTACTTC. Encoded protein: CASSLATSGDSYEQYF.

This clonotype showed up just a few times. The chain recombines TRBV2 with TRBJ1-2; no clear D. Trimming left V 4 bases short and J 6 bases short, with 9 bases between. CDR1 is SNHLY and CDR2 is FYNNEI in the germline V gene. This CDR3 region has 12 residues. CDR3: CASSVDYHGYTF. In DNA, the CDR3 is TGTGCCAGCAGTGTGGACTACCATGGCTACACCTTC.

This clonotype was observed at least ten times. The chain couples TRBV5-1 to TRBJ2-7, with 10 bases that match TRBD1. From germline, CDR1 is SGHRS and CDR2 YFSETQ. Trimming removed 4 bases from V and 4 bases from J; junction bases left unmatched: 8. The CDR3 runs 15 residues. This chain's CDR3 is CASSPTGQGIYEQYF. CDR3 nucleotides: TGCGCCAGCAGCCCGACGGGACAGGGGATTTACGAGCAGTACTTC.

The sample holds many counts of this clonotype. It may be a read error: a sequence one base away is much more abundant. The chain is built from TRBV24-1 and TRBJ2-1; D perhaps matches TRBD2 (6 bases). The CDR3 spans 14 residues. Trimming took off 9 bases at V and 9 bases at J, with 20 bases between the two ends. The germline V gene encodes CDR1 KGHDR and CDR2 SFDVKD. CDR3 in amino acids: CATRAAGIGGEQFF. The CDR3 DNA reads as TGTGCCACCCGGGCTGCCGGGATCGGGGGTGAGCAGTTCTTC.

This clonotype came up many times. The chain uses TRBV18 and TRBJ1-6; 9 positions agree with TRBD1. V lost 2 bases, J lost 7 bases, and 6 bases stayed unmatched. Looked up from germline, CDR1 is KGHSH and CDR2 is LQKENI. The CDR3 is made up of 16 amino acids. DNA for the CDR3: TGTGCCAGCTCACCAGGACAGGGGCGATCGAATTCACCCCTCCACTTT. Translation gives CASSPGQGRSNSPLHF.

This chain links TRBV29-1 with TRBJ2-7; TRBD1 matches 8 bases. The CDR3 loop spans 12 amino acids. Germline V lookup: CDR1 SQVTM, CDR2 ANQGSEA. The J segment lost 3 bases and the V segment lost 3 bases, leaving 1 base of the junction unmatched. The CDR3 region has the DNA TGCAGCGTTGATGGGACAGGCTACGAGCAGTACTTC. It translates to CSVDGTGYEQYF.

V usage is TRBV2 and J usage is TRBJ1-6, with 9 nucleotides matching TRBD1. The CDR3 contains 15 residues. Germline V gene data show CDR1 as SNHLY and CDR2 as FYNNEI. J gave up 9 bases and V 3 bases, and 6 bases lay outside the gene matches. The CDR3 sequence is CASSDRLDRGSPLHF. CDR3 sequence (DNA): TGTGCCAGCAGTGACCGTTTGGACAGGGGTTCACCCCTCCACTTT.

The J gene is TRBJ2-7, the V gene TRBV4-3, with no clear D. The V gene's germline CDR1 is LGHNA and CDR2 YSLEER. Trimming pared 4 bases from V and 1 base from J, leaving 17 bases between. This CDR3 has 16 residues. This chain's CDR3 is CASSPDKEFYSYEQYF. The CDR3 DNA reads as TGCGCCAGCAGCCCCGACAAGGAATTCTATTCCTACGAGCAGTACTTC.

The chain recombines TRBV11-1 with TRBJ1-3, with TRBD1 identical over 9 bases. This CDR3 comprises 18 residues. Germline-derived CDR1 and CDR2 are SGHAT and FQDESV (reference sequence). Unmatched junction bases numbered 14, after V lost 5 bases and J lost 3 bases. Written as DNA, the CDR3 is TGTGCCAGCAGCAACACTTACCGGGACAGGGTTTATGGAAACACCATATATTTT. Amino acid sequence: CASSNTYRDRVYGNTIYF.

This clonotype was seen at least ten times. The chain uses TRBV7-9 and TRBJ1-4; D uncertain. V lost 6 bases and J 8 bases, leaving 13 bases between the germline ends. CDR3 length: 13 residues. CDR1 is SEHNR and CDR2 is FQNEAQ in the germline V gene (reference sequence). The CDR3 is CASSPAPGEKLFF. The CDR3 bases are TGTGCCAGCAGTCCGGCTCCCGGGGAAAAACTGTTTTTT. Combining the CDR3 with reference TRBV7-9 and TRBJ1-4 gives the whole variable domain DTGVSQNPRHKITKRGQNVTFRCDPISEHNRLYWYRQTLGQGPEFLTYFQNEAQLEKSRLLSDRFSAERPKGSFSTLEIQRTEQGDSAMYLCASSPAPGEKLFFGSGTQLSVL.

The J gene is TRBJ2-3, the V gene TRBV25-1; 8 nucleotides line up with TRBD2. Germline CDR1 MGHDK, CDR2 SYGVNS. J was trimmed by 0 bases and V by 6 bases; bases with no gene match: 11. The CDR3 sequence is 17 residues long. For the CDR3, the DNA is TGTGCCAGCAGCGTAAACGGGAGGGCCATTAGCACAGATACGCAGTATTTT. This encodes CASSVNGRAISTDTQYF.

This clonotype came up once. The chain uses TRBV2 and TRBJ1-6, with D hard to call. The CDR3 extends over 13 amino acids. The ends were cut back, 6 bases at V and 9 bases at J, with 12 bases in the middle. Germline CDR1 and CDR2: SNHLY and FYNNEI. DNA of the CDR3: TGTGCCAGCAGGGAGGAATCGCGTTCACCCCTCCACTTT. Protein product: CASREESRSPLHF.

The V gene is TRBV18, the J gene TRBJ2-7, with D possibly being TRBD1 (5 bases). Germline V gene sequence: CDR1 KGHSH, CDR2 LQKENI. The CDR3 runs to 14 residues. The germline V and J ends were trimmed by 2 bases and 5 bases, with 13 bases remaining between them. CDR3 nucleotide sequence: TGTGCCAGCTCACCAGGGGCGGTTCCCGACGAGCAGTACTTC. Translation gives CASSPGAVPDEQYF.

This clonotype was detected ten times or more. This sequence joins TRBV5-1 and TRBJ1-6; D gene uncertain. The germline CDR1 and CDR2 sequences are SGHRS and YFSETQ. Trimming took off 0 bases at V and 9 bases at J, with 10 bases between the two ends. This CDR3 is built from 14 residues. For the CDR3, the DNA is TGCGCCAGCAGCTTGGTAGGAAGGAGTTCACCCCTCCACTTT. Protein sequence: CASSLVGRSSPLHF. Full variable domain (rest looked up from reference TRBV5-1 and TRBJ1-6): KAGVTQTPRYLIKTRGQQVTLSCSPISGHRSVSWYQQTPGQGLQFLFEYFSETQRNKGNFPGRFSGRQFSNSRSEMNVSTLELGDSALYLCASSLVGRSSPLHFGNGTRLTVT.

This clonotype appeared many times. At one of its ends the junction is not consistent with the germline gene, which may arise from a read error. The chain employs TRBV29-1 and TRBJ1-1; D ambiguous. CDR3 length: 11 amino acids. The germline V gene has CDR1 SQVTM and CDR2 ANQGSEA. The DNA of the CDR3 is TGCAGCGTTGGCAGCAACACTGAAGTTTTCTTT. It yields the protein CSVGSNTEVFF.

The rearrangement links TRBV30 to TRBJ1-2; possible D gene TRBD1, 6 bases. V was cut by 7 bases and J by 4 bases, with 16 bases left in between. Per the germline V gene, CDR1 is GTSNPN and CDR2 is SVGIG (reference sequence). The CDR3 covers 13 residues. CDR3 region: CASAPDRVYGYTF. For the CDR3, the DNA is TGTGCCTCCGCCCCGGACAGAGTCTATGGCTACACCTTC.

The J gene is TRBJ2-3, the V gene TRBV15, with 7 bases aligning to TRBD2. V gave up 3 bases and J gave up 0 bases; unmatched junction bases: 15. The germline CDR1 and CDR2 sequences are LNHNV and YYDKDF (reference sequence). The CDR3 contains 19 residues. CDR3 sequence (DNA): TGTGCCACCAGCAGTGCTACATTACCTAGCGGAGGGAGCACAGATACGCAGTATTTT. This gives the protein CATSSATLPSGGSTDTQYF.

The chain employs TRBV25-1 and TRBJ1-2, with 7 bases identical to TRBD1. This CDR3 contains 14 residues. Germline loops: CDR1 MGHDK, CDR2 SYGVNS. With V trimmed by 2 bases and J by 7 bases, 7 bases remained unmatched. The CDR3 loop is CASSEARQGCGYTF. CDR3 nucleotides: TGTGCCAGCAGTGAAGCCAGACAGGGCTGTGGCTACACCTTC.

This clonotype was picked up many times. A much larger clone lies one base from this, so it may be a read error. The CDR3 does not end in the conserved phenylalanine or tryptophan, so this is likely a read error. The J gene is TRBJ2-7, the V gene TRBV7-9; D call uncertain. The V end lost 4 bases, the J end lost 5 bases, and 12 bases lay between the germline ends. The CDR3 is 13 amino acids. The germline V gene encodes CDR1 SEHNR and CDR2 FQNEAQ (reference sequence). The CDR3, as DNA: TGTGCCAGCAGCTCACAGAAAAGGGACGAGCAGTACCTC. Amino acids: CASSSQKRDEQYL.

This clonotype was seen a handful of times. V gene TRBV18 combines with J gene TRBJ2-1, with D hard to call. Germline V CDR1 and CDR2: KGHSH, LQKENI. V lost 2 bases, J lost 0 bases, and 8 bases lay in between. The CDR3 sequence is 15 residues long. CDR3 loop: CASSPDWGSYNEQFF. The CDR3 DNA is TGTGCCAGCTCACCAGACTGGGGCTCCTACAATGAGCAGTTCTTC.

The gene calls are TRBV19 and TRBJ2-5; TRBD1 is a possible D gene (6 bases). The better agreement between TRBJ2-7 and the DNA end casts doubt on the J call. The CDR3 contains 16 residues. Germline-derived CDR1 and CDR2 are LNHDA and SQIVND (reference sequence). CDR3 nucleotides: TGTGCCAGTAGTATAAGGGGGACACCACTTTCTTACGAGCAGTACTTC. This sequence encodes CASSIRGTPLSYEQYF.

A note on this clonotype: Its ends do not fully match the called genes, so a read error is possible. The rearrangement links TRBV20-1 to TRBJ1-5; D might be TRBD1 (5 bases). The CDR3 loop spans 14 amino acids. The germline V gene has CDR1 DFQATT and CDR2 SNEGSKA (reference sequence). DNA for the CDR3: TGCGGTGCTAGAGCAGGGCTGGGAAATCAGCCCCAGCACTTT. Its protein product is CGARAGLGNQPQHF.

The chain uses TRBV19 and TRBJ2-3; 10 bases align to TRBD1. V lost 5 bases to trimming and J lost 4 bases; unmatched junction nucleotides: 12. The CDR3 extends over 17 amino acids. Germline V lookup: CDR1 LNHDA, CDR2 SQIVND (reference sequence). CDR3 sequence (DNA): TGTGCCAGTAGTTGGGGGATACCGGGACAGGGGTCAGATACGCAGTATTTT. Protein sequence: CASSWGIPGQGSDTQYF.

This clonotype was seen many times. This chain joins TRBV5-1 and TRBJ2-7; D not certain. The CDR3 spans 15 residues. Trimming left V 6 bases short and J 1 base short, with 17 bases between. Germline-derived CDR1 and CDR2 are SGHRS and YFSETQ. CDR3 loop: CASTSWENPSYEQYF. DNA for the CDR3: TGCGCCAGCACCTCCTGGGAAAACCCATCCTACGAGCAGTACTTC.

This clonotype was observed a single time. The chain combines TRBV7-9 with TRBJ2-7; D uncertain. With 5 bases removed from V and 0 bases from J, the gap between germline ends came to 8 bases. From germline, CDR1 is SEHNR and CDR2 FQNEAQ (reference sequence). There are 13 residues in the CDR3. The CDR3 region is CASSRQYSYEQYF. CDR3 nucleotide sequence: TGTGCCAGCAGCCGACAATACTCCTACGAGCAGTACTTC.

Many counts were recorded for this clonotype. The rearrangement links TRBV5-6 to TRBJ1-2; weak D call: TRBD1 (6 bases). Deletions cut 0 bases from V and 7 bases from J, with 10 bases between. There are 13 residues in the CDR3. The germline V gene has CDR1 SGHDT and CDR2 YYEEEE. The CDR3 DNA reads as TGTGCCAGCAGCTTGGCCGGACAGTTTGGCTACACCTTC. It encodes CASSLAGQFGYTF. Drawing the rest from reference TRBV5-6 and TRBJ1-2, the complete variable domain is DAGVTQSPTHLIKTRGQQVTLRCSPKSGHDTVSWYQQALGQGPQFIFQYYEEEERQRGNFPDRFSGHQFPNYSSELNVNALLLGDSALYLCASSLAGQFGYTFGSGTRLTVV.

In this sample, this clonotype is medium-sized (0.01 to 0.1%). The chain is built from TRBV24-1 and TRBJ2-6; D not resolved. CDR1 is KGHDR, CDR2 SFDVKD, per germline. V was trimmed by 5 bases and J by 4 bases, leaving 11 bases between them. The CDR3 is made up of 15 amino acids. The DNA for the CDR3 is TGTGCCACCAGTGGATATGGTACAGGGGCCAACGTCCTGACTTTC. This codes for CATSGYGTGANVLTF.

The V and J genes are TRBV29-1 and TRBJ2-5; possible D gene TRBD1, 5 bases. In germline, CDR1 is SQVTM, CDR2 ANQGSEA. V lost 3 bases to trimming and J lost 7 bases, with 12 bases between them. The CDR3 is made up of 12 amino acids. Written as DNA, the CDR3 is TGCAGCGTTGAGCTCGGAAGGGGGACCCAGTACTTC. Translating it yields CSVELGRGTQYF.

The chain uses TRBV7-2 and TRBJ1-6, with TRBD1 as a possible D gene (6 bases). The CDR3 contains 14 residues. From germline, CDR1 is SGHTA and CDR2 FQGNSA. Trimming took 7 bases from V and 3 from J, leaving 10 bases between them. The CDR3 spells CASTLGGYNSPLHF. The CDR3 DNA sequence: TGTGCCAGCACCCTAGGGGGCTATAATTCACCCCTCCACTTT. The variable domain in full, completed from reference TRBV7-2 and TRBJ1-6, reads GAGVSQSPSNKVTEKGKDVELRCDPISGHTALYWYRQSLGQGLEFLIYFQGNSAPDKSGLPSDRFSAERTGGSVSTLTIQRTQQEDSAVYLCASTLGGYNSPLHFGNGTRLTVT.

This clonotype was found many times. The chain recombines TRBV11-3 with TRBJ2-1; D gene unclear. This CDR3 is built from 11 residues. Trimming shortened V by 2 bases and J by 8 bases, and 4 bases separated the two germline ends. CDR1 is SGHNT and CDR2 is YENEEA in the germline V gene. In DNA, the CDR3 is TGTGCCAGCAGCTTAAGAGATGAGCAGTTCTTC. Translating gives CASSLRDEQFF.